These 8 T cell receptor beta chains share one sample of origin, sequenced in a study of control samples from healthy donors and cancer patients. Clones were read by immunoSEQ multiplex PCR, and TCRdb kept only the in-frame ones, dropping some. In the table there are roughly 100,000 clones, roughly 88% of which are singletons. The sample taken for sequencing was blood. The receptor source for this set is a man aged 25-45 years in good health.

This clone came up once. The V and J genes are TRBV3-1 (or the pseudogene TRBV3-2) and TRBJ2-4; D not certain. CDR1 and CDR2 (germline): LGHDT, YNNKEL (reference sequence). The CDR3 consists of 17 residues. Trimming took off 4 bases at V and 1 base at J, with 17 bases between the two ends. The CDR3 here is CASSLSLRAGAKNIQYF. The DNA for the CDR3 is TGTGCCAGCAGCCTTTCTCTTCGGGCTGGGGCCAAAAACATTCAGTACTTC.

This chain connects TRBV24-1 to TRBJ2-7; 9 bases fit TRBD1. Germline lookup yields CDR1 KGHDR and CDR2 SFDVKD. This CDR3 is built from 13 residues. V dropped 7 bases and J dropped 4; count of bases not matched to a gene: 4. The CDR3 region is CATSLDRGYEQYF. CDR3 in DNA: TGTGCCACCAGCTTGGACAGGGGTTACGAGCAGTACTTC.

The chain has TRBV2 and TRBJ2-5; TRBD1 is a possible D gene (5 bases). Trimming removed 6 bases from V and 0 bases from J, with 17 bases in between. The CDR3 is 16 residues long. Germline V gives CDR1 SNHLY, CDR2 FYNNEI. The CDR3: CASSQFDSPNQETQYF. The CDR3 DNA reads TGTGCCAGCAGCCAATTCGACAGCCCCAACCAAGAGACCCAGTACTTC.

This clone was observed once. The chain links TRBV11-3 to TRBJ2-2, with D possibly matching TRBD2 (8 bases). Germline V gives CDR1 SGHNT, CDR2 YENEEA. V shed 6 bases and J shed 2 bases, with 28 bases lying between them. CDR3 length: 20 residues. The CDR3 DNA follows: TGTGCCAGCAGTTCTAGAGAGGGACAGCGAACTAGCGGTAACACCGGGGAGCTGTTTTTT. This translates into CASSSREGQRTSGNTGELFF.

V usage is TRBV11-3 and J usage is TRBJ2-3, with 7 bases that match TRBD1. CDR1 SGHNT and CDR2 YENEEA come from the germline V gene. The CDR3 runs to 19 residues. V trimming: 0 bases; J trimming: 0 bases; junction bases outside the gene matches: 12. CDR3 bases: TGTGCCAGCAGCTTAGATCGACCAGACAGGGAGTATAGCACAGATACGCAGTATTTT. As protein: CASSLDRPDREYSTDTQYF.

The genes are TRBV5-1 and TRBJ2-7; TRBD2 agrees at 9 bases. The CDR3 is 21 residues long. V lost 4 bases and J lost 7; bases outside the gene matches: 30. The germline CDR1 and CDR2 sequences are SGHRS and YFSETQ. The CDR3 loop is CASSPRRRYGREGPGGREQYF. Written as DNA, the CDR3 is TGCGCCAGCAGCCCGCGGCGCAGATACGGGCGGGAGGGCCCGGGGGGTCGGGAGCAGTACTTC.

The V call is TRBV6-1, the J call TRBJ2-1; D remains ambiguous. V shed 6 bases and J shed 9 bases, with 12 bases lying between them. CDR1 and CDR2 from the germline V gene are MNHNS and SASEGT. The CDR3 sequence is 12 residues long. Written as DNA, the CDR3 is TGTGCCAGCAGCACCGATCGGAGTGAGCAGTTCTTC. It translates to CASSTDRSEQFF.

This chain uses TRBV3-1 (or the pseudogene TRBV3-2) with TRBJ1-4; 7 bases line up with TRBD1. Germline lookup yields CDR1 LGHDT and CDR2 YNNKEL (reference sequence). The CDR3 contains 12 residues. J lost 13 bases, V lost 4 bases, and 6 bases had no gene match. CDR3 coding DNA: TGTGCCAGCAGCCTGGGGGCAGGGGGACTGTTTTTT. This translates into CASSLGAGGLFF.